The 8 T cell receptor beta chains given below trace back to one sample, sequenced in a study of T cells in Graves' hyperthyroidism and ophthalmopathy. It was RNA transcripts that yielded the amplified TCR beta CDR3 regions. Initially, a first-round RT-PCR of the TCR CDR3 employed the HTBI primer set. TCRdb independently ran MiXCR on the multiplex PCR reads; one entry per CDR3 protein. The repertoire holds more than 650,000 distinct CDR3 sequences, with about 15% as singletons. The source material was blood. The receptors shown here come from a woman under 30 with Graves' hyperthyroidism.

This clonotype was recorded at least ten times. This chain connects TRBV3-1 to TRBJ2-1; possible D gene TRBD2, 7 bases. V was pared by 1 base and J by 0 bases, with 19 bases between. The CDR3 is 19 residues long. Germline V gene data show CDR1 as LGHDT and CDR2 as YNNKEL (reference sequence). CDR3 in DNA: TGTGCCAGCAGCCAAGTGGCTGGGGGCGGCGGGAGCTCCTACAATGAGCAGTTCTTC. Protein product: CASSQVAGGGGSSYNEQFF.

This clonotype appeared many times. The chain is built from TRBV28 and TRBJ2-1; 7 nucleotides line up with TRBD2. CDR3 length: 15 residues. Germline V gives CDR1 MDHEN, CDR2 SYDVKM. V lost 8 bases to trimming and J lost 7 bases; unmatched junction nucleotides: 14. DNA for the CDR3: TGTGCCAGCTTGGGTGAGGGAGGGCCTCTGAATGAGCAGTTCTTC. Amino acids: CASLGEGGPLNEQFF. The complete variable domain, with remaining parts taken from reference TRBV28 and TRBJ2-1, reads DVKVTQSSRYLVKRTGEKVFLECVQDMDHENMFWYRQDPGLGLRLIYFSYDVKMKEKGDIPEGYSVSREKKERFSLILESASTNQTSMYLCASLGEGGPLNEQFFGPGTRLTVL.

This clonotype was recorded many times. This chain links TRBV18 with TRBJ2-1; 8 nucleotides agree with TRBD1. Per germline, CDR1 KGHSH and CDR2 LQKENI. This CDR3 region has 13 residues. V gave up 3 bases and J gave up 10 bases; unmatched junction bases: 5. This chain's CDR3 is CASSPETGAEQFF. CDR3 sequence (DNA): TGTGCCAGCTCACCCGAGACAGGGGCCGAGCAGTTCTTC.

This clonotype was seen more than once but under ten times. The chain combines TRBV11-3 with TRBJ2-2; D is uncertain. This CDR3 comprises 12 residues. Deletions cut 5 bases from V and 6 bases from J, with 7 bases between. Germline lookup yields CDR1 SGHNT and CDR2 YENEEA. This CDR3 reads CASSPKAGELFF. The DNA for the CDR3 is TGTGCCAGCAGCCCGAAGGCCGGGGAGCTGTTTTTT.

This clonotype was found many times. This rearrangement joins TRBV7-3 to TRBJ1-1; no definite D call. The CDR3 loop spans 13 amino acids. The germline gives CDR1 SGHTA, CDR2 FQGTGA. The V end lost 5 bases, the J end lost 7 bases, and 14 bases lay between the germline ends. The CDR3 sequence: CASSPQPGFEAFF. In DNA form, the CDR3 reads TGTGCCAGCAGCCCTCAACCCGGCTTTGAAGCTTTCTTT.

This clonotype has only a few counts. J is TRBJ2-5 and V is TRBV6-9; D perhaps matches TRBD1 (6 bases). CDR1 and CDR2 from the germline V gene are MNHGY and SVAAGI. The V gene lost 4 bases and the J gene lost 4 bases, with 22 bases spanning the gap. The CDR3 has 17 amino acids. CDR3 in amino acids: CASSSPPSRGKGETQYF. CDR3 sequence (DNA): TGTGCCAGCAGTTCGCCCCCTTCGAGGGGGAAGGGAGAGACCCAGTACTTC.

This clonotype turned up a few times. This chain links TRBV20-1 with TRBJ2-2; a possible D gene is TRBD2 (6 bases). The CDR3 runs to 14 residues. The germline V and J ends were trimmed by 6 bases and 1 base, with 12 bases remaining between them. The germline V gene encodes CDR1 DFQATT and CDR2 SNEGSKA (reference sequence). CDR3 in DNA: TGCAGTGCCAAAGCGGGTTGGAACACCGGGGAGCTGTTTTTT. It translates to CSAKAGWNTGELFF.

This clonotype was detected ten times or more. V gene TRBV30 combines with J gene TRBJ2-3; possibly TRBD1 for D (6 bases). CDR1 and CDR2 (germline): GTSNPN, SVGIG (reference sequence). The V and J ends lost 7 bases and 1 base respectively, with 12 bases between them. The CDR3 extends over 13 amino acids. The CDR3 region is CALQGPGTDTQYF. In DNA, the CDR3 is TGTGCCTTACAGGGCCCCGGCACAGATACGCAGTATTTT. The full variable domain, completed using reference TRBV30 and TRBJ2-3, is SQTIHQWPATLVQPVGSPLSLECTVEGTSNPNLYWYRQAAGRGLQLLFYSVGIGQISSEVPQNLSASRPQDRQFILSSKKLLLSDSGFYLCALQGPGTDTQYFGPGTRLTVL.